A selection of T cell receptor beta chains follows, all from one sample in a study of cytomegalovirus exposure and HLA in healthy donors. The table came from immunoSEQ multiplex PCR; TCRdb's copy has only in-frame clones and leaves some out. The sample carries some 120,000 clones, 80% to 90% recorded once. Source material: PBMCs. Receptor source: a male donor in good health and CMV-seropositive. CDR3s include the opening cysteine and the closing phenylalanine or tryptophan. The D gene is left open where the match is weak. Clone size is stated in some rows and not others, as once, few, many or a class when expanded.

size	V	D	J	DNA	CDR3
.	TRBV10-3	.	TRBJ1-1	TGTGCCATCAGTGGGGCGGGGGGGGGAAACACTGAAGCTTTCTTT	CAISGAGGGNTEAFF
.	TRBV7-2	TRBD2	TRBJ2-7	TGTGCCAGCAGCTCACCTAGCGGGAGGGGTCACTTC	CASSSPSGRGHF
.	TRBV7-6	.	TRBJ2-1	TGTGCCAGCAGTTGGTCGGGGAATGAGCAGTTCTTC	CASSWSGNEQFF
.	TRBV5-1	.	TRBJ2-7	TGCGCCAGCAGTCCCTGGTGGGGACTCCCTCCCTACGAGCAGTACTTC	CASSPWWGLPPYEQYF
.	TRBV9	TRBD2	TRBJ2-7	TGTGCCAGCAGCGAGGGACTAGCGGGAGGGGACGAGCAGTACTTC	CASSEGLAGGDEQYF
few	TRBV5-4	.	TRBJ2-3	TGTGCCAGCAGCTTGGCGCACAGAAACACAGATACGCAGTATTTT	CASSLAHRNTDTQYF
.	TRBV7-9	TRBD1	TRBJ2-1	TGTGCCAGCAGCCCACAACCGGGACAGGGAAACGAGCAGTTCTTC	CASSPQPGQGNEQFF
few	TRBV7-9	TRBD2	TRBJ2-1	TGTGCCACCGGTGGGACTAGCGGGAGTAAGGCCTACAATGAGCAGTTCTTC	CATGGTSGSKAYNEQFF
.	TRBV7-8	.	TRBJ2-3	TGTGCCAGCAGCTTAGGGCGGATCTCCCCAGATACGCAGTATTTT	CASSLGRISPDTQYF
once	TRBV5-8	.	TRBJ1-4	TGTGCCAGCAGCCAGGGTCTGTGGGATGAAAAACTGTTTTTT	CASSQGLWDEKLFF
few	TRBV6-6	TRBD2	TRBJ2-7	TGTGCCAGCAGCTTCGGGGGGTCCGTACACGAGCAGTACTTC	CASSFGGSVHEQYF
few	TRBV14	.	TRBJ2-7	TGTGCCAGCAGCCAAGAGAGGAGGGCAGACCCCTACGAGCAGTACTTC	CASSQERRADPYEQYF
.	TRBV7-8	.	TRBJ1-5	TGTGCCAGCAGGTTAACTGCTGATCAGCCCCAGCATTTT	CASRLTADQPQHF
.	TRBV11-1	.	TRBJ2-2	TGTGCCAGCAGCTTGGAGGGGTGGGCCTTGAACACCGGGGAGCTGTTTTTT	CASSLEGWALNTGELFF
.	TRBV11-3	TRBD2	TRBJ2-5	TGTGCCAGCAGCTTAGTCGGCGGGAGGATCGAGACCCAGTACTTC	CASSLVGGRIETQYF
.	TRBV5-1	.	TRBJ2-6	TGCGCCAGCAGCTTATCACGGTCTGGGGCCAACGTCCTGACTTTC	CASSLSRSGANVLTF
.	TRBV7-9	.	TRBJ2-7	TGTGCCAGCAGTCTCCTAGCGAACGAGCAGTACTTC	CASSLLANEQYF
.	TRBV7-7	.	TRBJ2-2	TGTGCTAGCAGCAAAGCCGGGACTTCAAACACCGGGGAGCTGTTTTTT	CASSKAGTSNTGELFF